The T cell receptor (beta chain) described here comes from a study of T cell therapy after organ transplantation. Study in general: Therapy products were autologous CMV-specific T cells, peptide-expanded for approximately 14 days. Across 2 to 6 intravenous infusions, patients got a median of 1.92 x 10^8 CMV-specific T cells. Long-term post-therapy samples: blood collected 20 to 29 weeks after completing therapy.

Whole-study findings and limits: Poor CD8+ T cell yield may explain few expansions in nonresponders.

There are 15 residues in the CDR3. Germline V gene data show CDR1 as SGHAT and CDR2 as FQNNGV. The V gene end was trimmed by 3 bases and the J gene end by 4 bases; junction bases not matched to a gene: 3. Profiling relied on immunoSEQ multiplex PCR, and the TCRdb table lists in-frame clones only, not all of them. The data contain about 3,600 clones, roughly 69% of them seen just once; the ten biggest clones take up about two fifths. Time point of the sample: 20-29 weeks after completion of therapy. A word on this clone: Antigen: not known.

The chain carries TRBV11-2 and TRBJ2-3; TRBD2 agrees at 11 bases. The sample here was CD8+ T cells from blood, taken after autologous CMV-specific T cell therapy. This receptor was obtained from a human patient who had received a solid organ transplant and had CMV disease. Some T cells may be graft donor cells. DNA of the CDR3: TGTGCCAGCAGCTTTTTACTAGCGGGAGCAGATACGCAGTATTTT. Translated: CASSFLLAGADTQYF.